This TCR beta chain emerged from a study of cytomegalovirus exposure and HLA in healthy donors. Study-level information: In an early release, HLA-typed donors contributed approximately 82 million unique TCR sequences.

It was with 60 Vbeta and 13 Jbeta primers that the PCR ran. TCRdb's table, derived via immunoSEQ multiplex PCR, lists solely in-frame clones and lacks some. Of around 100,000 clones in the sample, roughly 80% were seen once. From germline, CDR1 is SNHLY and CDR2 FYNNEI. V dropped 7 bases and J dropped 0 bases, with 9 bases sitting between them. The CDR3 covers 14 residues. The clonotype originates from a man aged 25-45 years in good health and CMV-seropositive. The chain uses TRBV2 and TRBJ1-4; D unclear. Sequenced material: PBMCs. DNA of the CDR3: TGTGCCAGCACGGAGCTTACAACTAATGAAAAACTGTTTTTT. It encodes CASTELTTNEKLFF. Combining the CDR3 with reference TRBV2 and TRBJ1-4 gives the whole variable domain EPEVTQTPSHQVTQMGQEVILRCVPISNHLYFYWYRQILGQKVEFLVSFYNNEISEKSEIFDDQFSVERPDGSNFTLKIRSTKLEDSAMYFCASTELTTNEKLFFGSGTQLSVL.